What follows are 13 T cell receptor beta chains derived from one specimen sequenced in a study of blood T cell repertoires in COVID-19. Only in-frame clones appear in the TCRdb table, and some are missing; sequencing was by immunoSEQ multiplex PCR. This sample has about 100,000 clones, with roughly 88% found just once. Specimen: peripheral blood. The receptors were gathered from a woman aged 55-70 years with acute or convalescent COVID-19.

The chain recombines TRBV7-9 with TRBJ1-2; 9 nucleotides line up with TRBD1. V shed 1 base, J shed 7 bases, and the junction held 10 bases outside the gene matches. CDR3 length equals 16 residues. The germline gives CDR1 SEHNR, CDR2 FQNEAQ (reference sequence). CDR3 protein: CASSLGAQGARSGYTF. CDR3 DNA: TGTGCCAGCAGCTTAGGGGCACAGGGGGCGCGGAGTGGCTACACCTTC.

The chain uses TRBV5-4 and TRBJ2-1; 8 bases are shared with TRBD1. CDR1 and CDR2 (germline): SGHNT, YYREEE (reference sequence). V shed 4 bases, J shed 6 bases, and the junction held 9 bases outside the gene matches. The CDR3 sequence is 15 residues long. The CDR3 sequence: CASSSQGAVRNEQFF. In DNA form, the CDR3 reads TGTGCCAGCAGCAGTCAGGGGGCCGTCCGCAATGAGCAGTTCTTC.

The chain employs TRBV28 and TRBJ1-3, with 7 bases matching TRBD1. The CDR3 spans 13 residues. The germline gives CDR1 MDHEN, CDR2 SYDVKM. V was clipped by 6 bases and J by 2 bases; unmatched bases: 1. The CDR3 bases are TGTGCCAGCAGGGGGACAGCTGGAAACACCATATATTTT. Residues: CASRGTAGNTIYF.

The V and J genes are TRBV7-9 and TRBJ1-1; no clear D gene. The V gene lost 5 bases and the J gene lost 3 bases, with 16 bases spanning the gap. This CDR3 comprises 15 residues. Looked up from germline, CDR1 is SEHNR and CDR2 is FQNEAQ (reference sequence). DNA for the CDR3: TGTGCCAGCAGCGCTCCGGGTCCTCGGGACACTGAAGCTTTCTTT. This codes for CASSAPGPRDTEAFF.

The chain has TRBV28 and TRBJ1-2; D gene ambiguous. CDR1 is MDHEN and CDR2 is SYDVKM in the germline V gene. The CDR3 contains 12 residues. Trimming stripped 8 bases from V and 0 bases from J, with 7 bases between. The CDR3 reads CASEMANYGYTF. The CDR3 DNA reads TGTGCCAGCGAGATGGCTAACTATGGCTACACCTTC.

The gene calls are TRBV9 and TRBJ2-1, with 11 bases lining up with TRBD2. V dropped 0 bases and J dropped 0; count of bases not matched to a gene: 2. This CDR3 is built from 17 residues. The germline V gene has CDR1 SGDLS and CDR2 YYNGEE. This CDR3 reads CASSVATSGSSYNEQFF. The CDR3 nucleotides are TGTGCCAGCAGCGTAGCTACTAGCGGGAGCTCCTACAATGAGCAGTTCTTC.

The rearrangement links TRBV4-2 to TRBJ2-3; 11 positions agree with TRBD2. There are 19 residues in the CDR3. Germline CDR1 reads LGHNA; CDR2 reads YNFKEQ. Losses at the gene ends were 1 base for V and 2 bases for J; bases not matched to a gene: 11. The DNA of the CDR3 is TGTGCCAGCAGCCAAGGGACTAGCGGGCACTCCCGAACCACAGATACGCAGTATTTT. Amino acids: CASSQGTSGHSRTTDTQYF.

The rearrangement joins TRBV7-9 to TRBJ2-1; D is possibly TRBD2 (5 bases). The CDR3 is 15 residues long. Germline CDR1 SEHNR, CDR2 FQNEAQ (reference sequence). V dropped 11 bases and J dropped 0 bases, with 17 bases sitting between them. CDR3 sequence reads: CAGSRAISSYNEQFF. In DNA, the CDR3 is TGTGCCGGTTCGCGGGCCATAAGCTCCTACAATGAGCAGTTCTTC.

V usage is TRBV25-1 and J usage is TRBJ1-2; 9 bases line up with TRBD1. V lost 6 bases and J lost 4; bases outside the gene matches: 9. This CDR3 contains 15 residues. Germline CDR1 reads MGHDK; CDR2 reads SYGVNS. CDR3 in DNA: TGTGCCAGCAGCTTCACAGGGGGCGTAGCCTATGGCTACACCTTC. As protein: CASSFTGGVAYGYTF.

This chain uses TRBV12-5 with TRBJ1-2, with 8 positions matching TRBD1. Unmatched junction bases numbered 14, after V lost 6 bases and J lost 5 bases. CDR1 and CDR2 (germline): LGHNT, FRNRAP. This CDR3 is built from 16 residues. CDR3 nucleotide sequence: TGTGCTAGTGGCGATCCAGCAGGGGGCGCGAGTTATGGCTACACCTTC. It yields the protein CASGDPAGGASYGYTF.

The chain combines TRBV9 with TRBJ2-1; 9 bases are shared with TRBD2. Germline CDR1 is SGDLS and CDR2 is YYNGEE. Germline trimming cut 0 bases from V and 8 bases from J; bases unmatched to any gene: 6. This CDR3 spans 15 amino acids. The CDR3 DNA reads as TGTGCCAGCAGCGTAGTAGCGGGAGTTGGGGATGAGCAGTTCTTC. Its protein is CASSVVAGVGDEQFF.

This chain uses TRBV12-3 or TRBV12-4 with TRBJ1-5; D is undetermined. V shed 1 base and J shed 6 bases, with 4 bases lying between them. The CDR3 spans 12 residues. DNA of the CDR3: TGTGCCAGCAGTTTAGGAGTTCAGCCCCAGCATTTT. Its protein is CASSLGVQPQHF.

The CDR3 nucleotides are TGTGCCAGCAGCTTAGGAACAGGGAGAATGTATGGCTACACCTTC. This translates into CASSLGTGRMYGYTF. The chain has TRBV7-8 and TRBJ1-2; D is perhaps TRBD1 (6 bases). The germline gives CDR1 SGHVS, CDR2 FQNEAQ. V shed 1 base and J shed 5 bases, with 14 bases lying between them. The CDR3 totals 15 residues.